One and the same sample provided the 4 T cell receptor beta chains below, sequenced in a study of blood T cell repertoires in COVID-19. The data were produced by immunoSEQ multiplex PCR, yet TCRdb's version contains in-frame clones alone and is incomplete. The sample yields about 48,000 clones, 70% to 90% seen once. Sequenced sample: peripheral blood. The origin of the receptors is an elderly woman with COVID-19, enrolled during active disease.

The gene calls are TRBV5-1 and TRBJ2-7; possible D gene TRBD2, 5 bases. Germline loops: CDR1 SGHRS, CDR2 YFSETQ. Trimming took off 4 bases at V and 2 bases at J, with 13 bases between the two ends. This CDR3 region has 14 residues. CDR3 sequence (DNA): TGCGCCAGCAGCCTCCGGGATGGGGCCTACGAGCAGTACTTC. Protein sequence: CASSLRDGAYEQYF.

This chain connects TRBV2 to TRBJ1-3; 7 bases map to TRBD1. The CDR3 is made up of 15 amino acids. Trimming cost V 6 bases and J 0 bases; bases outside gene matches: 5. Germline CDR1 reads SNHLY; CDR2 reads FYNNEI. In DNA, the CDR3 is TGTGCCAGCAGCCCCACAGGGGTCTCTGGAAACACCATATATTTT. It translates to CASSPTGVSGNTIYF.

In nucleotides, the CDR3 is TGTGCCAGCAGCGAACGACAGGGGAATCAGCCCCAGCATTTT. It codes for CASSERQGNQPQHF. This sequence joins TRBV7-2 and TRBJ1-5; 8 nucleotides agree with TRBD1. V lost 5 bases, J lost 4 bases, and 4 bases stayed unmatched. Per the germline V gene, CDR1 is SGHTA and CDR2 is FQGNSA. This CDR3 contains 14 residues.

CDR3 loop: CASSRGWNTGELFF. The CDR3 nucleotides read TGTGCCAGCAGTAGGGGGTGGAACACCGGGGAGCTGTTTTTT. The chain carries TRBV6-5 and TRBJ2-2, with D possibly matching TRBD1 (6 bases). In germline, CDR1 is MNHEY, CDR2 SVGAGI. The CDR3 totals 14 residues. V was cut by 5 bases and J by 1 base, with 8 bases left in between.